These T cell receptor beta chains were read from a single sample in a study of T-cell memory formation after mild COVID-19. MiXCR, run by TCRdb on the 5' RACE reads, gives a single entry per CDR3 protein. The sample lists about 450,000 distinct CDR3 sequences, roughly a quarter seen once, with about an eighth in the top ten. Sequencing was done on a sample of PBMCs or a T cell subset sorted from them (not recorded which). The receptor set was obtained from an adult woman who had mild COVID-19 (a few samples of this study predate the infection). Cell type and time point are not known. Each CDR3 is given with its conserved first and last residue. D genes are given only for firm matches. Size is omitted from some rows. Given values are once, few, many or a class for expanded clones.

>TRBV24-1|few|TRBJ1-1|TRBD1
TGTGCCACCAGTGACCATAAGACAGGGGGCGTCTCTGAAGCTTTCTTT
CATSDHKTGGVSEAFF
>TRBV2|-|TRBJ1-5|-
TGTGCCAGCAGTGAAGCGCGTCAGCCCCAGCATTTT
CASSEARQPQHF
>TRBV10-3|few|TRBJ2-5|-
TGTGCCATCAGCCCCCTCGCAGGGGAGACCCAGTACTTC
CAISPLAGETQYF
>TRBV20-1|-|TRBJ2-1|-
TGCAGTGCTAGAAGTCTAGGGATTTGGGATGAGCAGTTCTTC
CSARSLGIWDEQFF
>TRBV7-8|-|TRBJ2-1|-
TGTGCCAGCAGCTTTCTCGGCAGGGAAAGTGGGCAGTTCTTC
CASSFLGRESGQFF
>TRBV20-1|-|TRBJ1-1|-
TGCAGTGCTAGAAGGGAAGGGACGGTGAACACTGAAGCTTTCTTT
CSARREGTVNTEAFF
>TRBV7-7|-|TRBJ2-5|TRBD1
TGTGCCAGCAGCTCCTACAGGGGGGAGACCCAGTACTTC
CASSSYRGETQYF
>TRBV5-1|-|TRBJ2-5|TRBD1
TGCGCCAGCAGCATAGCATCGGGACAGTACCAAGAGACCCAGTACTTC
CASSIASGQYQETQYF
>TRBV2|-|TRBJ2-3|TRBD2
TGTGCCAGCTACATCCCAACTAGCGGGGGACCGAGCACAGATACGCAGTATTTT
CASYIPTSGGPSTDTQYF
>TRBV11-3|-|TRBJ2-3|-
TGTGCCAGCAGCTTTGGGTACGCGACAGATACGCAGTATTTT
CASSFGYATDTQYF
>TRBV29-1|-|TRBJ2-5|TRBD2
TGCAGCGGGGACGGGGGGGAGACCCAGTACTTC
CSGDGGETQYF
>TRBV20-1|few|TRBJ2-1|-
TGCAGTGCTAGATCAAGTCCCGGGAATGAGCAGTTCTTC
CSARSSPGNEQFF
>TRBV7-2|few|TRBJ2-1|TRBD2
TGTGCCAGCAGCCGTAGCGGGGGAGACTACAATGAGCAGTTCTTC
CASSRSGGDYNEQFF
>TRBV5-1|few|TRBJ2-7|TRBD2
TGCGCCAGCAGCTTGTTAGCGGGAGACTACGAGCAGTACTTC
CASSLLAGDYEQYF
>TRBV20-1|few|TRBJ2-3|TRBD1
TGCAGTGCTCCGCCGGGACAGGCCTTCACAGATACGCAGTATTTT
CSAPPGQAFTDTQYF
>TRBV24-1|-|TRBJ2-5|-
TGTGCCACGGAAGGGGAAGGTCAAGAGACCCAGTACTTC
CATEGEGQETQYF
>TRBV3-1|-|TRBJ2-1|TRBD2
TGTGCCAGCAGCCGGCGGGGGGGTATGAATGAGCAGTTCTTC
CASSRRGGMNEQFF
>TRBV12-3/TRBV12-4|few|TRBJ2-5|-
TGTGCCAGCAGAGGCTCCATGACCCGACAAGAGACCCAGTACTTC
CASRGSMTRQETQYF
>TRBV6-5|-|TRBJ2-7|-
TGTGCCAGCAGTTACTCGGGCTTCCTAAGCTCCTACGAGCAGTACTTC
CASSYSGFLSSYEQYF
>TRBV9|few|TRBJ2-3|-
TGTGCCAGCAGCGTAGTCTCGGACACAGATACGCAGTATTTT
CASSVVSDTDTQYF